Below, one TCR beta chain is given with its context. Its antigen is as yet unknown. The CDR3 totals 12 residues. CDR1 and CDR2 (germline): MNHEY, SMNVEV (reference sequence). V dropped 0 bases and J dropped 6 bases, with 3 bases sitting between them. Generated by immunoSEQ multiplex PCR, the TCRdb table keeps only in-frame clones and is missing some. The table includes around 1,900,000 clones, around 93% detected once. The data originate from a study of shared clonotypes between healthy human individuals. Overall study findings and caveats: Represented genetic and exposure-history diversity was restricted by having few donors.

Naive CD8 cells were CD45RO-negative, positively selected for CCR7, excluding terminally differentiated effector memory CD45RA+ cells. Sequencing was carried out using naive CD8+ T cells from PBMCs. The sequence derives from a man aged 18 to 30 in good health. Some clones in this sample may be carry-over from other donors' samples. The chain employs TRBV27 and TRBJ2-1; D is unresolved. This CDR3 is CASSLSTNEQFF. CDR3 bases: TGTGCCAGCAGTTTATCAACCAATGAGCAGTTCTTC.